These 14 T cell receptor beta chains share one sample of origin, sequenced in a study of T-cell reconstitution after alpha-beta-depleted transplantation in children. A library of TCRbeta sequences, prepared with unique molecular identifiers, was generated. Each CDR3 protein is one row after TCRdb ran MiXCR on the PCR reads. The table records about 91,000 distinct CDR3 sequences, 7% to 10% of them present only once. The specimen was PBMCs from the stem cell graft donor, collected from the stem cell graft. These receptors all stem from a human donor who donated a stem cell graft to a child with congenital amegakaryocytic thrombocytopenia.

In its sample, this clonotype was seen many times. This rearrangement joins TRBV5-6 to TRBJ1-1; no firm D call. Per germline, CDR1 SGHDT and CDR2 YYEEEE. The CDR3 runs to 11 residues. Trimming left V 5 bases short and J 6 bases short, with 8 bases between. The chain's CDR3 is CASSHGSEAFF. The CDR3 DNA follows: TGTGCCAGCAGTCACGGCTCTGAAGCTTTCTTT.

This clonotype appeared many times. V gene TRBV20-1 combines with J gene TRBJ1-5; 7 positions match TRBD1. Per the germline V gene, CDR1 is DFQATT and CDR2 is SNEGSKA (reference sequence). The length of the CDR3 is 15 residues. The ends lost 4 bases at V and 0 bases at J; junction bases unmatched: 6. The CDR3: CSATGQPYSNQPQHF. Written as DNA, the CDR3 is TGCAGTGCTACGGGACAGCCCTATAGCAATCAGCCCCAGCATTTT.

There are many counts of this clonotype. The J gene is TRBJ2-1, the V gene TRBV20-1, with D possibly TRBD1 on 5 matching bases. CDR1 and CDR2 from the germline V gene are DFQATT and SNEGSKA (reference sequence). This CDR3 comprises 12 residues. V dropped 6 bases and J dropped 3 bases, with 9 bases sitting between them. For the CDR3, the DNA is TGCAGTGCGGGAACAGGCTACAATGAGCAGTTCTTC. Its translation is CSAGTGYNEQFF.

This clonotype was picked up many times. V is TRBV12-3 or TRBV12-4 and J is TRBJ1-5; D is perhaps TRBD1 (6 bases). V was shortened by 3 bases and J by 7 bases, with 13 bases between the two germline ends. This CDR3 has 14 amino acids. The CDR3 region is CASSLSPGAQPQHF. CDR3 DNA sequence: TGTGCCAGCAGTTTGTCCCCAGGGGCACAGCCCCAGCATTTT.

About this clonotype itself: One base away lies a much larger clone, so this may be a sequencing read error. This chain links TRBV5-1 with TRBJ2-7; D perhaps matches TRBD1 (8 bases). In germline, CDR1 is SGHRS, CDR2 YFSETQ. The CDR3 covers 15 residues. CDR3 sequence: CASSLSGTGVYDQYF. The CDR3 nucleotides read TGCGCCAGCAGCTTAAGCGGGACAGGAGTCTACGACCAGTACTTC.

The gene calls are TRBV12-3 or TRBV12-4 and TRBJ1-2; D is perhaps TRBD1 (5 bases). The CDR3 covers 13 residues. With 6 bases removed from V and 6 bases from J, the gap between germline ends came to 14 bases. CDR3 residues: CASRGSGIDGYTF. CDR3 nucleotides: TGTGCCAGCAGGGGGTCAGGGATCGATGGCTACACCTTC.

This clonotype was detected ten times or more. V and J are TRBV6-5 and TRBJ1-2; D is undetermined. V gave up 2 bases and J gave up 5 bases, with 12 bases separating them. Germline V gene data show CDR1 as MNHEY and CDR2 as SVGAGI. CDR3 length: 14 amino acids. The CDR3 DNA is TGTGCCAGCAGTTACCAGGCAAAAAATTATGGCTACACCTTC. Translation gives CASSYQAKNYGYTF.

This clonotype occurred many times. The chain carries TRBV7-2 and TRBJ2-3; D unresolved. This CDR3 comprises 14 residues. Germline values: CDR1 SGHTA, CDR2 FQGNSA. The ends were cut back, 2 bases at V and 3 bases at J, with 9 bases in the middle. The CDR3 sequence: CASSLYVSTDTQYF. CDR3 DNA: TGTGCCAGCAGCTTATACGTATCAACAGATACGCAGTATTTT.

This clonotype was recorded many times. Here the CDR3 reads CASSTRSGSGRDTQYF. As DNA, the CDR3 is TGTGCCAGCAGCACGCGGAGCGGGAGTGGGAGAGATACGCAGTATTTT. This sequence joins TRBV7-8 and TRBJ2-3; 8 bases are a match to TRBD2. Germline V gene sequence: CDR1 SGHVS, CDR2 FQNEAQ. CDR3 length: 16 amino acids. Germline trimming cut 5 bases from V and 5 bases from J; bases unmatched to any gene: 12. The whole variable domain, remainder taken from reference TRBV7-8 and TRBJ2-3, is GAGVSQSPRYKVAKRGQDVALRCDPISGHVSLFWYQQALGQGPEFLTYFQNEAQLDKSGLPSDRFFAERPEGSVSTLKIQRTQQEDSAVYLCASSTRSGSGRDTQYFGPGTRLTVL.

The chain carries TRBV20-1 and TRBJ1-1, with D uncertain. The ends were cut back, 6 bases at V and 1 base at J, with 21 bases in the middle. Germline V CDR1 and CDR2: DFQATT, SNEGSKA (reference sequence). The CDR3 has 16 residues. CDR3 sequence reads: CSASRWGLERNTEAFF. CDR3 nucleotide sequence: TGCAGTGCCTCCCGGTGGGGTTTGGAGAGGAACACTGAAGCTTTCTTT.

This clonotype was seen repeatedly, ten times or more. This chain connects TRBV5-1 to TRBJ2-3; D is uncertain. V lost 4 bases and J 7 bases, leaving 19 bases between the germline ends. CDR1 is SGHRS, CDR2 YFSETQ, per germline. The length of the CDR3 is 15 residues. The CDR3, as DNA: TGCGCCAGCAGCAAAGACGGAAGTCATCCATATACGCAGTATTTT. This encodes CASSKDGSHPYTQYF.

This clonotype showed up many times. The chain is built from TRBV3-1 and TRBJ2-7, with D perhaps TRBD2 (6 bases). The V gene's germline CDR1 is LGHDT and CDR2 YNNKEL (reference sequence). V gave up 6 bases and J gave up 0 bases, with 12 bases separating them. The CDR3 runs 14 residues. The CDR3 nucleotides read TGTGCCAGCAGGCTAGCCGGGAGCTCCTACGAGCAGTACTTC. This translates into CASRLAGSSYEQYF.

The genes are TRBV2 and TRBJ2-1, with D perhaps TRBD2 (6 bases). The CDR3 spans 14 residues. Trimming cost V 7 bases and J 3 bases, with 13 bases left between them. CDR1 is SNHLY, CDR2 FYNNEI, per germline. CDR3 sequence reads: CASKASVGYNEQFF. The CDR3 DNA reads as TGTGCCAGCAAGGCTAGCGTCGGCTACAATGAGCAGTTCTTC.

This clonotype came up many times. The chain is built from TRBV5-1 and TRBJ2-1; TRBD2 aligns across 7 bases. Germline CDR1 SGHRS, CDR2 YFSETQ. Unmatched junction bases numbered 1, after V lost 0 bases and J lost 1 base. The CDR3 covers 15 residues. The chain's CDR3 is CASSLAGRSYNEQFF. As DNA, the CDR3 is TGCGCCAGCAGCTTGGCCGGGAGGTCCTACAATGAGCAGTTCTTC.